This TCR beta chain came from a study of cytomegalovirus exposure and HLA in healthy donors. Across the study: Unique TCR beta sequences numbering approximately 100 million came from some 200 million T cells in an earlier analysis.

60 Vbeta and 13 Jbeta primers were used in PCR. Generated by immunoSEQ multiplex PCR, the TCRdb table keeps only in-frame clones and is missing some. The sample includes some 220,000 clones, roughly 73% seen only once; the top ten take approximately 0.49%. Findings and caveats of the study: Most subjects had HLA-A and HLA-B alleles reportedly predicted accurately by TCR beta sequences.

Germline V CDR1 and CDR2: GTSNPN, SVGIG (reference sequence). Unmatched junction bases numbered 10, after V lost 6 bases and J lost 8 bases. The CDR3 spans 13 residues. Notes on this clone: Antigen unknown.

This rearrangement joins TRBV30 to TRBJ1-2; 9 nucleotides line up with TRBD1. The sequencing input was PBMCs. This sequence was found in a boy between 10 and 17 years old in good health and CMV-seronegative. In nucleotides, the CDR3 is TGTGCCTGCACACAGGGGGCAGGGAGGGGCTACACCTTC. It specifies CACTQGAGRGYTF.